The clone carrying this TCR beta chain turned up a few times. Its target is unknown. In germline, CDR1 is SGHVS, CDR2 FQNEAQ. Trimming took 1 base from V and 8 from J, leaving 12 bases between them. The CDR3 consists of 15 residues. Cultured CD4+ T cells had their DNA profiled by the Oncomine TCR Beta short-read assay. One entry per CDR3 protein, called by TCRdb with MiXCR from the PCR reads. The table has some 16,000 distinct CDR3 sequences, around three fifths seen once; the top ten hold around 7.4%. The data were taken from a study of vaccination and CD4 T cells after COVID-19. The treatment denotes: roughly ten-day PBMC culture with coronavirus spike peptide pools or control peptides (ViraFEST assay).

The sequenced material came from CD4+ T cells from blood, cultured in vitro. This TCR came from a human donor who had recovered from COVID-19. The rearrangement joins TRBV7-8 to TRBJ1-6, with D uncertain. The CDR3 DNA is TGTGCCAGCAGCTTAGAGGGTATCGGGGATTCACCCCTCCACTTT. Its protein product is CASSLEGIGDSPLHF. Supplemented by reference TRBV7-8 and TRBJ1-6, the full variable domain reads GAGVSQSPRYKVAKRGQDVALRCDPISGHVSLFWYQQALGQGPEFLTYFQNEAQLDKSGLPSDRFFAERPEGSVSTLKIQRTQQEDSAVYLCASSLEGIGDSPLHFGNGTRLTVT.